What follows are 8 T cell receptor beta chains derived from one specimen sequenced in a study of T cells in localized non-small cell lung cancer. Assay used: immunoSEQ multiplex PCR; TCRdb lists only in-frame clones, some missing. The sample carries about 5,900 clones, approximately 24% recorded once. Sequenced material: lung tumor tissue, taken before any cancer treatment. These receptors were taken from an older female donor with stage I lung adenocarcinoma.

This clone showed up just a few times. The chain joins TRBV28 to TRBJ2-7, with TRBD1 matching 11 bases. Germline CDR1 MDHEN, CDR2 SYDVKM. This CDR3 has 14 amino acids. J gave up 1 base and V 9 bases, and 5 bases lay outside the gene matches. The CDR3 spells CASYGQGASYEQYF. DNA for the CDR3: TGTGCCAGTTATGGACAGGGGGCATCCTACGAGCAGTACTTC.

This chain joins TRBV29-1 and TRBJ2-7; TRBD1 matches 8 bases. Germline CDR1 is SQVTM and CDR2 is ANQGSEA. V was pared by 2 bases and J by 6 bases, with 3 bases of the junction left unmatched. This CDR3 region has 12 residues. The DNA of the CDR3 is TGCAGCGTTGAAAGGACAGGGACCGAGCAGTACTTC. Residues: CSVERTGTEQYF.

The CDR3 loop reads CASSSGTSGNNEQFF. The CDR3 DNA follows: TGTGCCAGCTCGTCCGGGACTAGCGGGAACAATGAGCAGTTCTTC. The chain employs TRBV18 and TRBJ2-1; 13 bases match TRBD2. The CDR3 spans 15 residues. Germline V lookup: CDR1 KGHSH, CDR2 LQKENI. The junction had 4 bases not matched to a gene; V was cut back by 6 bases and J by 5 bases.

This clone came up a few times. The genes are TRBV6-1 and TRBJ1-3; D unclear. CDR1 and CDR2 (germline): MNHNS, SASEGT. The length of the CDR3 is 16 residues. V shed 0 bases and J shed 0 bases, with 9 bases lying between them. CDR3 bases: TGTGCCAGCAGTGAAGCGTACGCGAGCTCTGGAAACACCATATATTTT. Translation gives CASSEAYASSGNTIYF.

This chain joins TRBV18 and TRBJ1-2; D remains ambiguous. The germline V and J ends were trimmed by 0 bases and 1 base, with 21 bases remaining between them. The CDR3 contains 19 residues. CDR1 and CDR2 (germline): KGHSH, LQKENI. In DNA, the CDR3 is TGTGCCAGCTCACCACCTCCGTCGCGGGAAGTCTTCTTTAACTATGGCTACACCTTC. Translation gives CASSPPPSREVFFNYGYTF.

The table lists this clone with a few counts. V gene TRBV11-3 combines with J gene TRBJ1-2; 7 bases agree with TRBD1. V lost 5 bases and J lost 1; bases outside the gene matches: 16. CDR3 length equals 18 residues. From germline, CDR1 is SGHNT and CDR2 YENEEA. CDR3 nucleotide sequence: TGTGCCAGCAGCCCAATTCATTACCGGGACAGTATTAACTATGGCTACACCTTC. Amino acid sequence: CASSPIHYRDSINYGYTF. Full variable domain (missing parts from reference TRBV11-3 and TRBJ1-2): EAGVVQSPRYKIIEKKQPVAFWCNPISGHNTLYWYLQNLGQGPELLIRYENEEAVDDSQLPKDRFSAERLKGVDSTLKIQPAELGDSAVYLCASSPIHYRDSINYGYTFGSGTRLTVV.

This clone was seen only a few times. This chain links TRBV18 with TRBJ2-5; D is uncertain. CDR1 KGHSH and CDR2 LQKENI come from the germline V gene. The CDR3 extends over 14 amino acids. With 3 bases removed from V and 5 bases from J, the gap between germline ends came to 13 bases. The CDR3 here is CASSPPDTPETQYF. The DNA for the CDR3 is TGTGCCAGCTCACCCCCAGATACCCCTGAGACCCAGTACTTC.

This rearrangement joins TRBV23-1 to TRBJ2-7; TRBD1 aligns across 7 bases. TRBV23-1 has ORF status, its function being uncertain. V lost 2 bases and J lost 2; bases outside the gene matches: 9. This CDR3 spans 16 amino acids. The CDR3 here is CASSQVFRDRTYEQYF. In nucleotides, the CDR3 is TGCGCCAGCAGTCAAGTATTCCGGGACAGAACCTACGAGCAGTACTTC.